The 8 T cell receptor beta chains reported below all come from one sample, sequenced in a study of blood T cell repertoires in COVID-19. Measured with immunoSEQ multiplex PCR; TCRdb has only the in-frame clones, and not every one. The sample has approximately 50,000 clones; around 88% are singletons. The sequencing sample was made of peripheral blood. These receptors were collected from a woman of 80 years or more with acute or convalescent COVID-19.

The chain combines TRBV12-5 with TRBJ1-1, with 7 nucleotides matching TRBD1. The V gene end was trimmed by 6 bases and the J gene end by 5 bases; junction bases not matched to a gene: 6. The germline V gene encodes CDR1 LGHNT and CDR2 FRNRAP. This CDR3 has 13 residues. CDR3 sequence reads: CASGNRGITEAFF. As DNA, the CDR3 is TGTGCTAGTGGCAACAGGGGAATAACTGAAGCTTTCTTT.

This clone has a single count. The chain combines TRBV10-2 with TRBJ2-7; the D gene is possibly TRBD2 (5 bases). The length of the CDR3 is 13 residues. In germline, CDR1 is WSHSY, CDR2 SAAADI. V lost 8 bases and J lost 2, with 13 bases in between. CDR3 sequence: CASGPGLTYEQYV. As DNA, the CDR3 is TGCGCCAGCGGGCCCGGACTCACCTACGAGCAGTACGTC.

The V call is TRBV5-6, the J call TRBJ1-2, with 9 bases identical to TRBD1. The J segment lost 7 bases and the V segment lost 4 bases, leaving 5 bases of the junction unmatched. The CDR3 length is 13 residues. Per germline, CDR1 SGHDT and CDR2 YYEEEE. CDR3 in DNA: TGTGCCAGCAGCGATACAGGGGGCATTGGCTACACCTTC. Residues: CASSDTGGIGYTF.

The CDR3 DNA follows: TGCGCCAGCAGCTTCCAGGGGGTGGGAAACACCATATATTTT. Its translation is CASSFQGVGNTIYF. V gene TRBV4-1 combines with J gene TRBJ1-3; 7 positions agree with TRBD1. The germline V gene encodes CDR1 MGHRA and CDR2 YSYEKL. The CDR3 extends over 14 amino acids. V lost 5 bases to trimming and J lost 4 bases; unmatched junction nucleotides: 5.

This clone was observed a handful of times. The genes are TRBV14 and TRBJ2-2; D gene ambiguous. CDR1 is SGHDN and CDR2 is FVKESK in the germline V gene. Between the trimmed V and J ends, which lost 3 bases and 1 base, there was a span of 9 bases. The CDR3 spans 15 residues. CDR3: CASSHFSENTGELFF. DNA of the CDR3: TGTGCCAGCAGCCATTTCAGCGAGAACACCGGGGAGCTGTTTTTT.

The chain joins TRBV2 to TRBJ2-5, with unresolved D. Germline loops: CDR1 SNHLY, CDR2 FYNNEI. V was pared by 7 bases and J by 5 bases, with 17 bases between. The CDR3 is 14 amino acids. The CDR3: CASTKSRLVETQYF. The CDR3 DNA reads as TGTGCCAGCACAAAAAGTCGGTTGGTGGAGACCCAGTACTTC.

V is TRBV5-1 and J is TRBJ1-2; 8 bases agree with TRBD1. With 2 bases clipped from V and 7 bases from J, the junction kept 10 bases outside the gene matches. Germline V gene data show CDR1 as SGHRS and CDR2 as YFSETQ. The CDR3 covers 15 residues. The CDR3 sequence is CASSFLGQGAVGYTF. As DNA, the CDR3 is TGCGCCAGCAGCTTTTTGGGGCAGGGGGCTGTTGGCTACACCTTC.

The chain carries TRBV15 and TRBJ1-2, with D unresolved. The V end was cut by 0 bases, the J end by 0 bases, with 17 bases between. The CDR3 spans 18 residues. CDR1 is LNHNV and CDR2 is YYDKDF in the germline V gene (reference sequence). The DNA for the CDR3 is TGTGCCACCAGCAGAGAACAAGTTGGAAAGGGAGCTAACTATGGCTACACCTTC. This encodes CATSREQVGKGANYGYTF.